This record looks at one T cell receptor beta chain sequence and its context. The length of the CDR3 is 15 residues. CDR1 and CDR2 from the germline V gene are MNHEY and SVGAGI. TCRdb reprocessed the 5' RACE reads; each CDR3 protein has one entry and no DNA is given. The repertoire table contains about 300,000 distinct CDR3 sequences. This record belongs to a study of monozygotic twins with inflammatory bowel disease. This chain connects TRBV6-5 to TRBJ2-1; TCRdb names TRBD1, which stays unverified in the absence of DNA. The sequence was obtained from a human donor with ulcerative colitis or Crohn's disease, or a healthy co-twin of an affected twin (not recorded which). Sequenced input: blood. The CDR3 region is CASSYSQRGGVGQFF.